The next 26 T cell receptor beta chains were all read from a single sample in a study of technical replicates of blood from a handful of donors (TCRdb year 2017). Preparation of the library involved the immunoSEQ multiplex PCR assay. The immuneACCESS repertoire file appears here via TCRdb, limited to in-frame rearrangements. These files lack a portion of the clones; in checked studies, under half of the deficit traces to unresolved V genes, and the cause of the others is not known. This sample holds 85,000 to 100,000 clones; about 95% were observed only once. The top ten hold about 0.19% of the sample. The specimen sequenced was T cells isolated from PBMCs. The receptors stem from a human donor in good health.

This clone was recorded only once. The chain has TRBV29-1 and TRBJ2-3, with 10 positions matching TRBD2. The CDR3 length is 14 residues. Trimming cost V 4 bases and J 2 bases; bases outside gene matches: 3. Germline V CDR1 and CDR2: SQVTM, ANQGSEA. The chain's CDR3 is CSVGLAGATDTQYF. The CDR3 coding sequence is TGCAGCGTTGGTCTAGCGGGAGCCACAGATACGCAGTATTTT.

The CDR3 nucleotides read TGTGCTAGTGGTTTGGTAGTCGGGAGAGGCGCGGGTGAGCAGTTCTTC. Protein: CASGLVVGRGAGEQFF. This sequence joins TRBV12-5 and TRBJ2-1; the D gene is possibly TRBD2 (6 bases). Germline CDR1 reads LGHNT; CDR2 reads FRNRAP. The CDR3 is made up of 16 amino acids. V was pared by 0 bases and J by 9 bases, with 18 bases between.

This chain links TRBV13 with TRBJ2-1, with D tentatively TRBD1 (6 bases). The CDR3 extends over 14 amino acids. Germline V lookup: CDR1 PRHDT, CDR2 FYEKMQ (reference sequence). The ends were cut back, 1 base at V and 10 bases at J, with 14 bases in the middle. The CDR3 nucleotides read TGTGCCAGCAGCTTAGCTCCCAGGGGTGACGAGCAGTTCTTC. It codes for CASSLAPRGDEQFF. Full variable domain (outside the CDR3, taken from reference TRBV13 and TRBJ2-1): AAGVIQSPRHLIKEKRETATLKCYPIPRHDTVYWYQQGPGQDPQFLISFYEKMQSDKGSIPDRFSAQQFSDYHSELNMSSLELGDSALYFCASSLAPRGDEQFFGPGTRLTVL.

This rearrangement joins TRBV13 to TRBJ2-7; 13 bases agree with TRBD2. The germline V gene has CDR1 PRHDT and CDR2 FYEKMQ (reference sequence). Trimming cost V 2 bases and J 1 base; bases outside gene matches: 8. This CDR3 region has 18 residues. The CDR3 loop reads CASSLTSGRAWLSYEQYF. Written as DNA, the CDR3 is TGTGCCAGCAGCTTAACTAGCGGGAGGGCCTGGCTTTCCTACGAGCAGTACTTC.

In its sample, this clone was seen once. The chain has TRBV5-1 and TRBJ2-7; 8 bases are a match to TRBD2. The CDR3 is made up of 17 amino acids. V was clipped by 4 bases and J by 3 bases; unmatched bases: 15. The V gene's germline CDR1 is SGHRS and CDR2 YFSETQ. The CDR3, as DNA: TGCGCCAGCAGCCACGGTTGGCGGGAGGAGGAGCACTACGAGCAGTACTTC. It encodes CASSHGWREEEHYEQYF.

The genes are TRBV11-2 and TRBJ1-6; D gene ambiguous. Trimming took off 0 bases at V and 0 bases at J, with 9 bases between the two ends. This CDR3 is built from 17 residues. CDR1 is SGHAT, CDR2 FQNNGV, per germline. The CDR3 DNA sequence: TGTGCCAGCAGCTTAGAAGGAGGGAGCTCCTATAATTCACCCCTCCACTTT. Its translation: CASSLEGGSSYNSPLHF.

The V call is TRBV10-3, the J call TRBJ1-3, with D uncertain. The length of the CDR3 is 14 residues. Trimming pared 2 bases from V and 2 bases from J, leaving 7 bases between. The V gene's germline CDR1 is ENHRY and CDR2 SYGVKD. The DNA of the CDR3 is TGTGCCATCAGTGAGCTCGGAGCTGGAAACACCATATATTTT. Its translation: CAISELGAGNTIYF.

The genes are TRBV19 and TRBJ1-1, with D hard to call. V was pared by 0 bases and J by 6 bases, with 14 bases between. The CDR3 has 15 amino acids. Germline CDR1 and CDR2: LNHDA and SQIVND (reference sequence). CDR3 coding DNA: TGTGCCAGTAGTATAGATCTGGGGAGGGTCTCTGAAGCTTTCTTT. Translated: CASSIDLGRVSEAFF.

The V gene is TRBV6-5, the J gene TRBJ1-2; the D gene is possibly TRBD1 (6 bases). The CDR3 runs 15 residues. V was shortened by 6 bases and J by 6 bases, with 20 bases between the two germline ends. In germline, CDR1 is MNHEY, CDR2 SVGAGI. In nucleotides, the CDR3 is TGTGCCAGCAGCCCACTTGGGGGAACAGGGCATGGCTACACCTTC. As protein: CASSPLGGTGHGYTF.

CDR3 sequence reads: CASQGQLYYGYTF. In DNA, the CDR3 is TGTGCCAGCCAGGGACAACTCTACTATGGCTACACCTTC. The V and J genes are TRBV28 and TRBJ1-2; weak D call: TRBD1 (6 bases). CDR1 MDHEN and CDR2 SYDVKM come from the germline V gene. V shed 8 bases and J shed 3 bases, with 13 bases lying between them. The CDR3 has 13 amino acids.

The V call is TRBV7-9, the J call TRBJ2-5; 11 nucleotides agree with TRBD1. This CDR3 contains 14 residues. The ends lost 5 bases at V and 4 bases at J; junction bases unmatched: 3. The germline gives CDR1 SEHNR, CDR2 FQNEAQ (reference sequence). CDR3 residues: CASSDGTGGETQYF. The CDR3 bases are TGTGCCAGCAGCGATGGGACAGGGGGAGAGACCCAGTACTTC.

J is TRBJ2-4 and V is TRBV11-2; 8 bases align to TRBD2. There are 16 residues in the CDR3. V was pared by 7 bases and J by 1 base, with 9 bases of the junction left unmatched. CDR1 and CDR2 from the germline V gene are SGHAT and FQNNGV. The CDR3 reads CASISREGDAKNIQYF. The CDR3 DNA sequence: TGTGCCAGCATCTCACGGGAGGGCGATGCCAAAAACATTCAGTACTTC. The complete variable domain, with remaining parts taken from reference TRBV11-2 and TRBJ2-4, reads EAGVAQSPRYKIIEKRQSVAFWCNPISGHATLYWYQQILGQGPKLLIQFQNNGVVDDSQLPKDRFSAERLKGVDSTLKIQPAKLEDSAVYLCASISREGDAKNIQYFGAGTRLSVL.

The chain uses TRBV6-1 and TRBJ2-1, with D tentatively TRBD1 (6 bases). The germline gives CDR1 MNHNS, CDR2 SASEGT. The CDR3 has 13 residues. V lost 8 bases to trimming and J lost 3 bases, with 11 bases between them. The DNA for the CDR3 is TGTGCCAGCGGGGGACACAACTACAATGAGCAGTTCTTC. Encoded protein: CASGGHNYNEQFF.

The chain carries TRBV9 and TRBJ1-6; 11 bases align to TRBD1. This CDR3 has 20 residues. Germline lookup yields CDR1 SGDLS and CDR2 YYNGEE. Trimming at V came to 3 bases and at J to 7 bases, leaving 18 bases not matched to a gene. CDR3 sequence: CASSETAGQGASLWNSPLHF. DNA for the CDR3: TGTGCCAGCAGCGAGACCGCAGGACAGGGGGCCAGCCTTTGGAATTCACCCCTCCACTTT.

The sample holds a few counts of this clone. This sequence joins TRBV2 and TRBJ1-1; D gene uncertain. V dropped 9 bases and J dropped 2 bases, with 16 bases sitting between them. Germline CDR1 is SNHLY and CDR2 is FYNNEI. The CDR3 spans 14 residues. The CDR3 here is CASRFGAGNTEAFF. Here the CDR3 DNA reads TGTGCCAGTCGATTCGGAGCGGGTAACACTGAAGCTTTCTTT.

The CDR3: CASSLGQVGYNEQFF. For the CDR3, the DNA is TGTGCCAGCAGCTTGGGGCAGGTGGGCTACAATGAGCAGTTCTTC. The chain recombines TRBV28 with TRBJ2-1, with D possibly TRBD1 on 5 matching bases. The germline CDR1 and CDR2 sequences are MDHEN and SYDVKM. Trimming cost V 6 bases and J 3 bases, with 15 bases left between them. The CDR3 runs to 15 residues.

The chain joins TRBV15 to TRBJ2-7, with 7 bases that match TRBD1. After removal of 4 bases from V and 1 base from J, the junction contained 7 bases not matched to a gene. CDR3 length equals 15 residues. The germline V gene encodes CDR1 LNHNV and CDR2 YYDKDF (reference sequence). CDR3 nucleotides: TGTGCCACCAGCAAAGGGACAGCCATTTCCTACGAGCAGTACTTC. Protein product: CATSKGTAISYEQYF.

CDR3 amino acids: CASSLAGQFTMTSGNTIYF. CDR3 DNA sequence: TGTGCCAGCAGCTTAGCCGGACAGTTTACCATGACGTCTGGAAACACCATATATTTT. The V and J genes are TRBV11-3 and TRBJ1-3; possibly TRBD1 for D (6 bases). CDR1 and CDR2 from the germline V gene are SGHNT and YENEEA. Trimming cost V 1 base and J 1 base, with 20 bases left between them. CDR3 size: 19 residues.

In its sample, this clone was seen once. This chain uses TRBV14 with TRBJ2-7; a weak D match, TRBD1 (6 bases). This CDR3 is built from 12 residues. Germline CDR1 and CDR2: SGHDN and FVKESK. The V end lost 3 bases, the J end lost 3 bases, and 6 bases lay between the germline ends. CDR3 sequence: CASSQDSYEQYF. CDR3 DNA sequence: TGTGCCAGCAGCCAGGACAGCTACGAGCAGTACTTC.

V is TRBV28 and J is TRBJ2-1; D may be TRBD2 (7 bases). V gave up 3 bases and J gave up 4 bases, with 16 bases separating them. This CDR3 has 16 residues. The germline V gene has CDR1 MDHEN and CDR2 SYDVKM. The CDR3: CASSFYRTAGYNEQFF. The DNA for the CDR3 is TGTGCCAGCAGTTTCTATAGGACAGCGGGGTACAATGAGCAGTTCTTC.

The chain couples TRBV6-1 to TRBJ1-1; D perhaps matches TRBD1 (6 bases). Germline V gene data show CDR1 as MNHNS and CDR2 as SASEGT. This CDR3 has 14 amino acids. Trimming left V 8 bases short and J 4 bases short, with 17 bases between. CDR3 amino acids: CASYHTLQGTEAFF. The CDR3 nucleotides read TGTGCCAGCTACCATACACTACAGGGCACTGAAGCTTTCTTT.

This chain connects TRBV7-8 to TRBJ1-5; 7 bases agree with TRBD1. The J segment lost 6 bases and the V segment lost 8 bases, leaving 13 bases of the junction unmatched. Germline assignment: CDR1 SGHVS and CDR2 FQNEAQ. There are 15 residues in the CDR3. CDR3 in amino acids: CASSHERGPSQPQHF. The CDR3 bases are TGTGCCAGCTCCCACGAGAGGGGGCCGTCTCAGCCCCAGCATTTT.

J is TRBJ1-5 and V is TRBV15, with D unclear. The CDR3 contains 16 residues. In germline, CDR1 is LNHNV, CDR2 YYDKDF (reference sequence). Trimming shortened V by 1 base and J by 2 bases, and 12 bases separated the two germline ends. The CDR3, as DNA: TGTGCCACCAGCAGAGGAGGGAATAGGGGCAATCAGCCCCAGCATTTT. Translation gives CATSRGGNRGNQPQHF.

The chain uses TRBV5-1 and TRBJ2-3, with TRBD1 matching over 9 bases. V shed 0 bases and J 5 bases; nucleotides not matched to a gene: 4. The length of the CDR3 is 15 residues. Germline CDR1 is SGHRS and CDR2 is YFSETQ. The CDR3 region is CASSLEQGAQDTQYF. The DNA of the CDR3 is TGCGCCAGCAGCTTGGAACAGGGGGCCCAAGATACGCAGTATTTT.

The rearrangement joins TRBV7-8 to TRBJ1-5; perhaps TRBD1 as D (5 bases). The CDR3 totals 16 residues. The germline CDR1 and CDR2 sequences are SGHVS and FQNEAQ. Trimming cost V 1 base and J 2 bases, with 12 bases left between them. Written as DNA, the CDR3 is TGTGCCAGCAGCTTAGGGGGCGGCCAGGGCAATCAGCCCCAGCATTTT. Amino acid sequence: CASSLGGGQGNQPQHF.

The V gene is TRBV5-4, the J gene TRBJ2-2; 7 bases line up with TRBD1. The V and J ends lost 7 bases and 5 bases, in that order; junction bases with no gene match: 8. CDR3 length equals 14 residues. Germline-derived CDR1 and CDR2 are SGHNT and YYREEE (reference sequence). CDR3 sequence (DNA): TGTGCCAGCCCCGAGGAACAGGGGACCGGGGAGCTGTTTTTT. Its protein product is CASPEEQGTGELFF.